The clone carrying this T cell receptor (beta chain) has a count of ten or more. What it binds is unknown. By quantitative 5'-RACE with molecular barcodes, the TCR beta libraries were made. Using its own MiXCR run on the 5' RACE reads, TCRdb lists one record per CDR3 protein. The table records 670,000 or so distinct CDR3 sequences, over 15% of them present only once. The entry originates in a study of CD8 T cells in ankylosing spondylitis. The study's findings and limits: Certain motif variants had earlier been reported in reactive arthritis synovial fluid and blood. Reports say disease-linked clones showed up significantly more in matched ankylosing spondylitis synovial fluid. What seemed typical of ankylosing spondylitis blood was a TCR beta motif built from eight highly homologous variants. Disease-linked clones, CD8+, were relatively rare in peripheral blood.

There are 15 residues in the CDR3. Losses at the gene ends were 1 base for V and 1 base for J; bases not matched to a gene: 1. Germline V lookup: CDR1 SGHRS, CDR2 YFSETQ. The receptor comes from a male donor with ankylosing spondylitis. Sequencing input: blood, either unsorted or a sorted T cell fraction (not recorded which). The chain joins TRBV5-1 to TRBJ2-3; TRBD2 aligns across 9 bases. CDR3 nucleotides: TGCGCCAGCAGCTTGCTAGCGGGGCGCACAGATACGCAGTATTTT. It specifies CASSLLAGRTDTQYF. Supplemented by reference TRBV5-1 and TRBJ2-3, the full variable domain reads KAGVTQTPRYLIKTRGQQVTLSCSPISGHRSVSWYQQTPGQGLQFLFEYFSETQRNKGNFPGRFSGRQFSNSRSEMNVSTLELGDSALYLCASSLLAGRTDTQYFGPGTRLTVL.